These 22 T cell receptor beta chains came from one sample sequenced in a study of regulatory T cells in long-lasting Graves disease. Arm-PCR of CDR3 regions and iRepertoire HTBI primers were the basis on which TCR beta libraries were built. A single record per CDR3 protein comes from TCRdb applying MiXCR to the multiplex PCR reads. The sample shows over 650,000 distinct CDR3 sequences, 30% of them seen only once. Specified time point: persistent/refractory GD, antithyroid drugs over 5 years with positive TRAb. TCR sequences were obtained from RNA taken from PBMCs. The sequencing here drew on peripheral blood mononuclear cells (PBMCs), taken when the disease was refractory, from a patient treated with antithyroid drugs. These receptor sequences come from a female donor with Graves disease.

The gene calls are TRBV3-1 and TRBJ1-1; D ambiguous. Trimming removed 0 bases at V and 4 bases at J, with 9 bases between. Germline CDR1 and CDR2: LGHDT and YNNKEL (reference sequence). This CDR3 is 14 amino acids long. The CDR3 loop is CASSQEPAFTEAFF. The CDR3 nucleotides are TGTGCCAGCAGCCAAGAGCCGGCCTTCACTGAAGCTTTCTTT.

This clonotype was detected a few times. The chain uses TRBV6-1 and TRBJ1-5; the match to TRBD1 covers 8 bases. CDR1 is MNHNS, CDR2 SASEGT, per germline. The CDR3 is made up of 15 amino acids. V dropped 7 bases and J dropped 2; count of bases not matched to a gene: 7. CDR3 sequence (DNA): TGTGCCAGCAATGCCGGGACAGGTCGCAATCAGCCCCAGCATTTT. This gives the protein CASNAGTGRNQPQHF.

The chain employs TRBV6-2 or TRBV6-3 and TRBJ1-1; D call uncertain. The germline gives CDR1 MNHEY, CDR2 SVGEGT. The CDR3 runs to 14 residues. Trimming left V 2 bases short and J 6 bases short, with 13 bases between. The CDR3 coding sequence is TGTGCCAGCAGTTACCAGAAATCTTCTGCTGAAGCTTTCTTT. Translation: CASSYQKSSAEAFF.

This chain joins TRBV12-3 or TRBV12-4 and TRBJ2-1, with a tentative D call TRBD1 (6 bases). V dropped 5 bases and J dropped 0 bases, with 17 bases sitting between them. The CDR3 is 17 amino acids. The CDR3 protein is CASSTRKGTYSYNEQFF. The CDR3 coding sequence is TGTGCCAGCAGTACACGGAAGGGGACATACTCCTACAATGAGCAGTTCTTC.

The chain links TRBV27 to TRBJ2-2; maybe TRBD2 (5 bases). V was pared by 2 bases and J by 3 bases, with 10 bases between. Germline V gene data show CDR1 as MNHEY and CDR2 as SMNVEV (reference sequence). The CDR3 is 15 amino acids. The CDR3 nucleotides read TGTGCCAGCAGTTTACAGGCGGGTGACACCGGGGAGCTGTTTTTT. This gives the protein CASSLQAGDTGELFF.

This clonotype was detected only a few times. The genes are TRBV3-1 and TRBJ2-7, with 9 nucleotides matching TRBD2. Germline trimming cut 4 bases from V and 3 bases from J; bases unmatched to any gene: 4. This CDR3 spans 14 amino acids. The germline V gene encodes CDR1 LGHDT and CDR2 YNNKEL (reference sequence). The DNA of the CDR3 is TGTGCCAGCAGCCGAAGCGGGAGGAACTACGAGCAGTACTTC. The encoded protein is CASSRSGRNYEQYF.

This clonotype was observed a few times. The chain couples TRBV3-1 to TRBJ1-1, with 8 nucleotides matching TRBD1. The junction had 3 bases not matched to a gene; V was cut back by 2 bases and J by 1 base. This CDR3 has 15 residues. Per germline, CDR1 LGHDT and CDR2 YNNKEL (reference sequence). The CDR3 region is CASSQLTGGNTEAFF. For the CDR3, the DNA is TGTGCCAGCAGCCAATTAACAGGGGGGAACACTGAAGCTTTCTTT. Filled out from reference TRBV3-1 and TRBJ1-1, the complete variable domain reads DTAVSQTPKYLVTQMGNDKSIKCEQNLGHDTMYWYKQDSKKFLKIMFSYNNKELIINETVPNRFSPKSPDKAHLNLHINSLELGDSAVYFCASSQLTGGNTEAFFGQGTRLTVV.

This chain joins TRBV20-1 and TRBJ2-5; TRBD2 aligns across 11 bases. Unmatched junction bases numbered 8, after V lost 3 bases and J lost 5 bases. Germline CDR1 and CDR2: DFQATT and SNEGSKA (reference sequence). This CDR3 is built from 15 residues. Here the CDR3 reads CSARGTSGRGETQYF. The DNA for the CDR3 is TGCAGTGCTAGGGGCACTAGCGGGAGAGGGGAGACCCAGTACTTC.

This clonotype was seen a handful of times. The rearrangement joins TRBV6-1 to TRBJ1-2; 10 bases map to TRBD1. The CDR3 consists of 15 residues. V lost 7 bases and J lost 8; bases outside the gene matches: 13. Per the germline V gene, CDR1 is MNHNS and CDR2 is SASEGT. CDR3 sequence (DNA): TGTGCCAGCACCGAGATCCCAGGGACAGGGGAAGGCTACACCTTC. This sequence encodes CASTEIPGTGEGYTF.

The chain is built from TRBV7-2 and TRBJ2-3, with 10 bases identical to TRBD1. Germline loops: CDR1 SGHTA, CDR2 FQGNSA. The V gene end was trimmed by 5 bases and the J gene end by 3 bases; junction bases not matched to a gene: 14. The CDR3 totals 18 residues. The CDR3 spells CASSTPFGTGAGTDTQYF. CDR3 in DNA: TGTGCCAGCAGCACCCCTTTTGGGACAGGGGCGGGAACAGATACGCAGTATTTT.

The chain has TRBV30 and TRBJ1-1, with TRBD1 matching over 8 bases. Trimming took 1 base from V and 10 from J; bases not matched to a gene: 2. The CDR3 extends over 11 amino acids. CDR1 and CDR2 from the germline V gene are GTSNPN and SVGIG (reference sequence). The CDR3 nucleotides read TGTGCCTGGAGTGGGACAGGGAGAGCTTTCTTT. Protein product: CAWSGTGRAFF.

The rearrangement links TRBV20-1 to TRBJ2-5; TRBD2 might be the D (5 bases). The germline V and J ends were trimmed by 6 bases and 4 bases, with 18 bases remaining between them. Germline V CDR1 and CDR2: DFQATT, SNEGSKA (reference sequence). CDR3 length: 14 amino acids. CDR3 sequence reads: CSAEDARTVETQYF. Here the CDR3 DNA reads TGCAGTGCGGAGGACGCCCGTACTGTAGAGACCCAGTACTTC.

The V gene is TRBV30, the J gene TRBJ1-2; 7 positions agree with TRBD1. Germline CDR1 GTSNPN, CDR2 SVGIG (reference sequence). The junction had 6 bases not matched to a gene; V was cut back by 5 bases and J by 6 bases. The CDR3 loop spans 12 amino acids. The DNA of the CDR3 is TGTGCCTGGTATTGGCAGGGGGATGGCTACACCTTC. Translating it yields CAWYWQGDGYTF. The whole variable domain, remainder taken from reference TRBV30 and TRBJ1-2, is SQTIHQWPATLVQPVGSPLSLECTVEGTSNPNLYWYRQAAGRGLQLLFYSVGIGQISSEVPQNLSASRPQDRQFILSSKKLLLSDSGFYLCAWYWQGDGYTFGSGTRLTVV.

The V gene is TRBV3-1, the J gene TRBJ1-6, with unresolved D. This CDR3 has 14 residues. Germline-derived CDR1 and CDR2 are LGHDT and YNNKEL (reference sequence). Trimming took 5 bases from V and 14 from J, leaving 19 bases between them. The CDR3 DNA reads TGTGCCAGCAGCGCACGACACGACACCCGGACCCTCCACTTT. Its protein is CASSARHDTRTLHF.

The chain carries TRBV5-1 and TRBJ1-4; TRBD1 is a possible D gene (5 bases). Germline assignment: CDR1 SGHRS and CDR2 YFSETQ. CDR3 length equals 16 residues. V was pared by 4 bases and J by 2 bases, with 15 bases between. The CDR3 spells CASSAAGGGTNEKLFF. CDR3 sequence (DNA): TGCGCCAGCAGCGCGGCCGGGGGGGGGACTAATGAAAAACTGTTTTTT.

The chain recombines TRBV3-1 with TRBJ1-2; TRBD1 is a possible D gene (6 bases). Per germline, CDR1 LGHDT and CDR2 YNNKEL (reference sequence). The CDR3 spans 15 residues. V shed 1 base and J shed 8 bases, with 17 bases lying between them. Written as DNA, the CDR3 is TGTGCCAGCAGCCAAGTGTCAACAGGGATTGGAGGCTACACCTTC. It codes for CASSQVSTGIGGYTF.

This clonotype was found many times. The J gene is TRBJ1-1, the V gene TRBV28; a possible D gene is TRBD1 (5 bases). The V end lost 7 bases, the J end lost 8 bases, and 11 bases lay between the germline ends. CDR1 is MDHEN, CDR2 SYDVKM, per germline. The CDR3 loop spans 11 amino acids. CDR3 sequence (DNA): TGTGCCAGCACCTCACGGGGGGAAGCTTTCTTT. It encodes CASTSRGEAFF.

This clonotype showed up just a few times. CDR3 DNA: TGCAGTGCTAGGCCGGGACAGGGGTTCGAGGAGACCCAGTACTTC. It codes for CSARPGQGFEETQYF. The chain uses TRBV20-1 and TRBJ2-5; TRBD1 aligns across 10 bases. The CDR3 has 15 amino acids. V was pared by 3 bases and J by 5 bases, with 9 bases of the junction left unmatched. CDR1 and CDR2 (germline): DFQATT, SNEGSKA (reference sequence).

The chain uses TRBV12-3 or TRBV12-4 and TRBJ2-7; 16 bases are shared with TRBD2. V dropped 0 bases and J dropped 4; count of bases not matched to a gene: 3. The length of the CDR3 is 17 residues. In DNA form, the CDR3 reads TGTGCCAGCAGTTTAGCGGGACTAGCGGGAGGGCCGTACGAGCAGTACTTC. This codes for CASSLAGLAGGPYEQYF.

In its sample, this clonotype was seen a few times. The chain recombines TRBV30 with TRBJ1-3, with unresolved D. This CDR3 has 14 residues. Germline-derived CDR1 and CDR2 are GTSNPN and SVGIG (reference sequence). Trimming removed 0 bases at V and 3 bases at J, with 9 bases between. The CDR3 region has the DNA TGTGCCTGGAGTGTACGTGCCAATGGAAACACCATATATTTT. It specifies CAWSVRANGNTIYF.

This clonotype was observed at least ten times. The genes are TRBV12-3 or TRBV12-4 and TRBJ2-7, with TRBD2 matching 8 bases. The CDR3 has 17 amino acids. Trimming removed 2 bases from V and 3 bases from J; junction bases left unmatched: 12. CDR3 coding DNA: TGTGCCAGCAGTTTAACGGGGGGGAGGGGAAAGATCTACGAGCAGTACTTC. Its translation is CASSLTGGRGKIYEQYF.

As concerns this clonotype: This may come from a read error, since a much larger clone is one base off. The chain has TRBV6-2 or TRBV6-3 and TRBJ2-7; TRBD2 agrees at 14 bases. Germline V lookup: CDR1 MNHEY, CDR2 SVGEGT. CDR3 length: 16 residues. CDR3 in amino acids: CVSRRAGTSGSYEQYF. CDR3 sequence (DNA): TGTGTCAGCAGGCGTGCCGGGACTAGCGGGAGTTACGAGCAGTACTTC.